Below are 20 T cell receptor beta chains sequenced from a single sample in a study of shared clonotypes between healthy human individuals. Here immunoSEQ multiplex PCR was the method, and the copy in TCRdb shows in-frame clones only, minus some. The sample carries nearly 1 million clones, less than 85% recorded once. What was sequenced was memory CD4+ T cells sorted from blood. Described subset: CD45RA-negative fraction. Receptors were obtained from a man in his late teens or twenties in good health.

A few counts support this clone. V is TRBV19 and J is TRBJ1-1, with D possibly matching TRBD1 (5 bases). The CDR3 is 15 residues long. The ends were cut back, 10 bases at V and 4 bases at J, with 22 bases in the middle. CDR1 and CDR2 (germline): LNHDA, SQIVND (reference sequence). The CDR3 nucleotides are TGTGCCACCAAATCCTTCAGGGCGGCGGGCACTGAAGCTTTCTTT. Translating it yields CATKSFRAAGTEAFF. Full variable domain (rest looked up from reference TRBV19 and TRBJ1-1): DGGITQSPKYLFRKEGQNVTLSCEQNLNHDAMYWYRQDPGQGLRLIYYSQIVNDFQKGDIAEGYSVSREKKESFPLTVTSAQKNPTAFYLCATKSFRAAGTEAFFGQGTRLTVV.

The J gene is TRBJ1-6, the V gene TRBV6-1; 8 bases line up with TRBD1. There are 15 residues in the CDR3. Germline V gene data show CDR1 as MNHNS and CDR2 as SASEGT. With V trimmed by 8 bases and J by 0 bases, 3 bases remained unmatched. This CDR3 is CASEDRVSYNSPLHF. As DNA, the CDR3 is TGTGCCAGCGAGGACAGGGTCTCCTATAATTCACCCCTCCACTTT.

This clone was recorded a few times. This chain joins TRBV30 and TRBJ2-7, with 10 positions matching TRBD2. Trimming at V came to 4 bases and at J to 2 bases, leaving 5 bases not matched to a gene. Germline CDR1 and CDR2: GTSNPN and SVGIG (reference sequence). This CDR3 has 14 amino acids. CDR3 nucleotides: TGTGCCTGGACTTCTAGCGGGGGTACCTACGAGCAGTACTTC. This encodes CAWTSSGGTYEQYF.

The V gene is TRBV18, the J gene TRBJ2-5; 8 bases map to TRBD2. V lost 0 bases, J lost 2 bases, and 8 bases stayed unmatched. From germline, CDR1 is KGHSH and CDR2 LQKENI. The length of the CDR3 is 17 residues. CDR3 sequence: CASSPPVVAGIQETQYF. The CDR3 DNA reads TGTGCCAGCTCACCACCGGTGGTAGCGGGGATACAAGAGACCCAGTACTTC.

This chain joins TRBV11-2 and TRBJ2-7; 10 bases agree with TRBD1. The CDR3 totals 14 residues. Germline lookup yields CDR1 SGHAT and CDR2 FQNNGV. The V segment lost 5 bases and the J segment 4 bases; nucleotides outside the gene matches: 5. CDR3 protein: CASSLRDRGYEQYF. The CDR3 DNA follows: TGTGCCAGCAGCCTCCGGGACAGGGGTTACGAGCAGTACTTC.

V and J are TRBV6-5 and TRBJ2-3, with TRBD2 as a possible D gene (5 bases). The CDR3 has 15 residues. With 6 bases removed from V and 1 base from J, the gap between germline ends came to 14 bases. CDR1 and CDR2 from the germline V gene are MNHEY and SVGAGI. CDR3 residues: CASRARGSGTDTQYF. CDR3 coding DNA: TGTGCCAGCAGAGCCCGGGGATCGGGCACAGATACGCAGTATTTT.

The chain joins TRBV25-1 to TRBJ1-2; D might be TRBD1 (5 bases). V shed 5 bases and J shed 9 bases, with 13 bases lying between them. CDR1 is MGHDK and CDR2 is SYGVNS in the germline V gene. CDR3 size: 12 residues. This CDR3 reads CASSLAGWSYTF. The DNA for the CDR3 is TGTGCCAGCAGTTTGGCAGGGTGGAGCTACACCTTC.

This clone was observed a few times. For the CDR3, the DNA is TGTGCCAGCTCAATTCAGAGGGCGGTTAATCAGCCCCAGCATTTT. Translated: CASSIQRAVNQPQHF. This rearrangement joins TRBV18 to TRBJ1-5; no definite D call. The ends were cut back, 5 bases at V and 4 bases at J, with 15 bases in the middle. This CDR3 comprises 15 residues. CDR1 and CDR2 from the germline V gene are KGHSH and LQKENI.

In its sample, this clone was seen a few times. This chain uses TRBV13 with TRBJ1-1, with TRBD1 as a possible D gene (5 bases). CDR1 is PRHDT, CDR2 FYEKMQ, per germline (reference sequence). V shed 3 bases and J shed 4 bases, with 12 bases lying between them. The CDR3 is made up of 14 amino acids. The CDR3 DNA follows: TGTGCCAGCAGCTTGCTCGAGGGGAGCACTGAAGCTTTCTTT. Amino acids: CASSLLEGSTEAFF. Variable domain in full (rest from reference TRBV13 and TRBJ1-1): AAGVIQSPRHLIKEKRETATLKCYPIPRHDTVYWYQQGPGQDPQFLISFYEKMQSDKGSIPDRFSAQQFSDYHSELNMSSLELGDSALYFCASSLLEGSTEAFFGQGTRLTVV.

The rearrangement links TRBV5-1 to TRBJ2-7; D is unresolved. CDR3 length: 14 amino acids. Trimming took 3 bases from V and 7 from J, leaving 17 bases between them. CDR1 is SGHRS and CDR2 is YFSETQ in the germline V gene. The CDR3: CASSSGPLSEEQYF. CDR3 bases: TGCGCCAGCAGCTCCGGCCCCCTTTCCGAAGAGCAGTACTTC. Supplemented by reference TRBV5-1 and TRBJ2-7, the full variable domain reads KAGVTQTPRYLIKTRGQQVTLSCSPISGHRSVSWYQQTPGQGLQFLFEYFSETQRNKGNFPGRFSGRQFSNSRSEMNVSTLELGDSALYLCASSSGPLSEEQYFGPGTRLTVT.

This clone showed up just a few times. The chain recombines TRBV5-1 with TRBJ1-2; D gene unclear. Germline lookup yields CDR1 SGHRS and CDR2 YFSETQ. This CDR3 has 15 residues. V was shortened by 0 bases and J by 0 bases, with 9 bases between the two germline ends. The CDR3: CASSLEAGANYGYTF. The CDR3 region has the DNA TGCGCCAGCAGCTTGGAAGCCGGAGCTAACTATGGCTACACCTTC.

The CDR3 coding sequence is TGTGCCTGGAGTGAACAGGGGCCCCTCCAGCATTTCTTT. It encodes CAWSEQGPLQHFF. The chain is built from TRBV30 and TRBJ1-1; the match to TRBD1 covers 7 bases. The germline gives CDR1 GTSNPN, CDR2 SVGIG (reference sequence). The trim removed 1 base at V and 13 bases at J, leaving 12 bases unmatched. The CDR3 extends over 13 amino acids.

J is TRBJ2-5 and V is TRBV6-5; D not certain. TRBJ2-7 matches the DNA end more closely, so the J call is doubtful. CDR1 and CDR2 from the germline V gene are MNHEY and SVGAGI. The CDR3 contains 14 residues. The chain's CDR3 is CASSTAPGIYEQYF. The CDR3 DNA follows: TGTGCCAGCAGTACGGCCCCTGGAATCTACGAGCAGTACTTC.

This clone appeared a single time. V gene TRBV10-3 combines with J gene TRBJ2-3, with a tentative D call TRBD2 (6 bases). The CDR3 has 16 residues. Trimming pared 4 bases from V and 2 bases from J, leaving 16 bases between. Germline V lookup: CDR1 ENHRY, CDR2 SYGVKD. The CDR3 protein is CAISGIGGSITDTQYF. The CDR3 DNA reads TGTGCCATCAGTGGGATTGGGGGGAGTATCACAGATACGCAGTATTTT.

J is TRBJ2-5 and V is TRBV13; weak D call: TRBD2 (6 bases). CDR1 is PRHDT, CDR2 FYEKMQ, per germline (reference sequence). With 5 bases removed from V and 1 base from J, the gap between germline ends came to 17 bases. This CDR3 is built from 16 residues. The DNA for the CDR3 is TGTGCCAGCAGCCTTACTAGTCTGGGGGGCCAAGAGACCCAGTACTTC. Protein sequence: CASSLTSLGGQETQYF.

The rearrangement links TRBV6-5 to TRBJ2-5; possible D gene TRBD2, 7 bases. V was trimmed by 8 bases and J by 9 bases, leaving 22 bases between them. Germline V gene data show CDR1 as MNHEY and CDR2 as SVGAGI. This CDR3 region has 14 residues. The chain's CDR3 is CASQGPGGIWAQYF. In DNA, the CDR3 is TGTGCCAGCCAGGGGCCGGGAGGAATATGGGCCCAGTACTTC.

The J gene is TRBJ2-1, the V gene TRBV6-1; possible D gene TRBD1, 5 bases. Germline V gives CDR1 MNHNS, CDR2 SASEGT. This CDR3 is 12 amino acids long. The V gene lost 7 bases and the J gene lost 5 bases, with 9 bases spanning the gap. CDR3 DNA: TGTGCCAGCACACAGGCGAACAATGAGCAGTTCTTC. It encodes CASTQANNEQFF.

This clone has just a few counts. CDR3 sequence (DNA): TGTGCCAGCACCTTCGGACGGCTCTCCTACGAGCAGTACTTC. Its translation is CASTFGRLSYEQYF. The J gene is TRBJ2-7, the V gene TRBV7-8; D is undetermined. There are 14 residues in the CDR3. Germline CDR1 reads SGHVS; CDR2 reads FQNEAQ. The V and J ends lost 7 bases and 0 bases respectively, with 13 bases between them. The whole variable domain, filled in from reference TRBV7-8 and TRBJ2-7, reads GAGVSQSPRYKVAKRGQDVALRCDPISGHVSLFWYQQALGQGPEFLTYFQNEAQLDKSGLPSDRFFAERPEGSVSTLKIQRTQQEDSAVYLCASTFGRLSYEQYFGPGTRLTVT.

The genes are TRBV6-6 and TRBJ2-3; D may match TRBD1 or TRBD2 (6 bases each). V was cut by 2 bases and J by 4 bases, with 13 bases left in between. In germline, CDR1 is MNHNY, CDR2 SVGAGI (reference sequence). The CDR3 length is 15 residues. The CDR3 is CASSYGGRGADTQYF. DNA for the CDR3: TGTGCCAGCAGTTACGGGGGGCGAGGGGCAGATACGCAGTATTTT.

The chain has TRBV7-9 and TRBJ2-7, with 10 bases matching TRBD1. Germline CDR1 is SEHNR and CDR2 is FQNEAQ (reference sequence). The CDR3 sequence is 14 residues long. V dropped 5 bases and J dropped 5; count of bases not matched to a gene: 6. In DNA, the CDR3 is TGTGCCAGCAGCGACCGGGACAGGGGACACGAGCAGTACTTC. This translates into CASSDRDRGHEQYF.